Below are 23 T cell receptor beta chains sequenced from a single sample in a study of T cells after yellow fever vaccination. TCRdb called the 5' RACE reads again in MiXCR, with one record for every CDR3 protein. Of 200,000 to 300,000 distinct CDR3 sequences in the sample, over 10% were seen once. The sample consisted of CD4+ T cells sorted from PBMCs, taken 45 days after the yellow fever booster vaccination. The receptors derive from a man aged 30-40 years who received the YFV17D yellow fever vaccine.

This chain links TRBV12-3 or TRBV12-4 with TRBJ2-3; D is uncertain. The CDR3 covers 14 residues. V was trimmed by 7 bases and J by 1 base, leaving 12 bases between them. Written as DNA, the CDR3 is TGTGCCAGCACCGTAGGCCCAGGCACAGATACGCAGTATTTT. It codes for CASTVGPGTDTQYF.

This chain uses TRBV5-1 with TRBJ2-3; D gene ambiguous. This CDR3 has 11 residues. V lost 5 bases and J 7 bases, leaving 8 bases between the germline ends. CDR1 is SGHRS and CDR2 is YFSETQ in the germline V gene. CDR3 sequence (DNA): TGCGCCAGCAGTTATGAAAATACGCAGTATTTT. Translation gives CASSYENTQYF.

In nucleotides, the CDR3 is TGTGCCAGCAGTTCGACAGAGAAAGAGACCCAGTACTTC. It is translated as CASSSTEKETQYF. This chain connects TRBV12-3 or TRBV12-4 to TRBJ2-5; maybe TRBD1 (5 bases). V shed 4 bases and J shed 3 bases, with 9 bases lying between them. This CDR3 region has 13 residues.

The chain couples TRBV2 to TRBJ2-5; tentatively, D is TRBD2 (6 bases). Deletions cut 4 bases from V and 12 bases from J, with 12 bases between. The CDR3 spans 11 residues. Germline assignment: CDR1 SNHLY and CDR2 FYNNEI. The CDR3 region is CASSVRLGEYF. The CDR3 nucleotides read TGTGCCAGCAGTGTCAGACTAGGCGAGTACTTC.

A few counts support this clonotype. The rearrangement joins TRBV7-9 to TRBJ2-7, with 7 bases fitting TRBD1. With 2 bases clipped from V and 11 bases from J, the junction kept 12 bases outside the gene matches. This CDR3 is 14 amino acids long. Germline V lookup: CDR1 SEHNR, CDR2 FQNEAQ (reference sequence). In nucleotides, the CDR3 is TGTGCCAGCAGCTTATCGACAGGGCGTCCCCAAAAGTACTTC. Its translation: CASSLSTGRPQKYF.

Here the CDR3 DNA reads TGTGCCAGCAGCCAGTACGGGGAGCTGGAGACCCAGTACTTC. Protein sequence: CASSQYGELETQYF. The chain joins TRBV7-6 to TRBJ2-5; possible D gene TRBD2, 5 bases. V was shortened by 5 bases and J by 5 bases, with 15 bases between the two germline ends. Per germline, CDR1 SGHVS and CDR2 FNYEAQ. This CDR3 region has 14 residues.

The chain is built from TRBV14 and TRBJ2-2, with 7 bases fitting TRBD1. V lost 1 base and J lost 5; bases outside the gene matches: 7. The germline V gene has CDR1 SGHDN and CDR2 FVKESK. The CDR3 covers 16 residues. The CDR3, as DNA: TGTGCCAGCAGCCAAGGAATCGACAGGGCAACCGGGGAGCTGTTTTTT. It specifies CASSQGIDRATGELFF.

CDR3 sequence: CATSDPRAGDEQYF. The CDR3, as DNA: TGTGCCACCAGTGATCCACGGGCTGGGGACGAGCAGTACTTC. The V call is TRBV24-1, the J call TRBJ2-7; D ambiguous. The CDR3 runs to 14 residues. The V gene lost 3 bases and the J gene lost 5 bases, with 13 bases spanning the gap. Germline V gene sequence: CDR1 KGHDR, CDR2 SFDVKD.

V gene TRBV7-2 combines with J gene TRBJ2-5, with 8 bases fitting TRBD2. CDR1 and CDR2 (germline): SGHTA, FQGNSA. The CDR3 totals 13 residues. Unmatched junction bases numbered 5, after V lost 9 bases and J lost 2 bases. CDR3 in amino acids: CASFQREQETQYF. The CDR3 nucleotides read TGTGCCAGTTTCCAGCGGGAGCAAGAGACCCAGTACTTC.

The rearrangement joins TRBV20-1 to TRBJ2-3, with 9 bases aligning to TRBD2. The V gene's germline CDR1 is DFQATT and CDR2 SNEGSKA (reference sequence). This CDR3 comprises 17 residues. Trimming cost V 5 bases and J 6 bases; bases outside gene matches: 18. The CDR3 sequence is CSAYSGTSTPRGDTQYF. The CDR3 region has the DNA TGCAGTGCTTACTCCGGGACTAGCACTCCAAGGGGGGATACGCAGTATTTT.

The chain is built from TRBV9 and TRBJ2-1; D is uncertain. Germline values: CDR1 SGDLS, CDR2 YYNGEE. The CDR3 extends over 13 amino acids. The V end was cut by 0 bases, the J end by 8 bases, with 9 bases between. The DNA of the CDR3 is TGTGCCAGCAGCGTAGAGTTCGTGGATGAGCAGTTCTTC. Translating it yields CASSVEFVDEQFF.

This clonotype has only a few counts. The V call is TRBV12-3 or TRBV12-4, the J call TRBJ1-5; maybe TRBD1 (5 bases). The CDR3 has 14 residues. Trimming took 4 bases from V and 2 from J, leaving 9 bases between them. The DNA for the CDR3 is TGTGCCAGCAGTTCCCAGGGCGGCAATCAGCCCCAGCATTTT. It translates to CASSSQGGNQPQHF.

The chain couples TRBV7-9 to TRBJ2-3; tentatively, D is TRBD1 or TRBD2 (5 bases each). Germline V gene data show CDR1 as SEHNR and CDR2 as FQNEAQ (reference sequence). The CDR3 has 15 residues. The V gene lost 5 bases and the J gene lost 4 bases, with 16 bases spanning the gap. CDR3 sequence (DNA): TGTGCCAGCAGCCCTTGGGGGAGTAGCTCAGATACGCAGTATTTT. Its protein is CASSPWGSSSDTQYF.

The CDR3 protein is CATSREGQGRVSTF. The CDR3 bases are TGTGCCACCAGCAGAGAAGGACAGGGTAGGGTATCCACCTTC. The chain combines TRBV15 with TRBJ1-2; TRBD1 agrees at 8 bases. V was pared by 0 bases and J by 13 bases, with 10 bases of the junction left unmatched. The CDR3 has 14 residues. The germline CDR1 and CDR2 sequences are LNHNV and YYDKDF (reference sequence).

V is TRBV4-3 and J is TRBJ2-2, with 10 bases that match TRBD1. This CDR3 region has 18 residues. V lost 4 bases and J lost 6; bases outside the gene matches: 14. Germline V CDR1 and CDR2: LGHNA, YSLEER. The CDR3 loop is CASSRVPAGTGVSGELFF. CDR3 DNA sequence: TGCGCCAGCAGCCGAGTCCCAGCTGGGACAGGGGTTTCCGGGGAGCTGTTTTTT.

The sample holds a few counts of this clonotype. This chain links TRBV7-2 with TRBJ2-4, with D maybe TRBD2 (5 bases). This CDR3 is built from 15 residues. Trimming shortened V by 1 base and J by 11 bases, and 18 bases separated the two germline ends. From germline, CDR1 is SGHTA and CDR2 FQGNSA. The CDR3 nucleotides read TGTGCCAGCAGCTTAGTTTCGGGGTCCAACCCGGTTCAGTACTTC. It is translated as CASSLVSGSNPVQYF. The full variable domain, in which reference TRBV7-2 and TRBJ2-4 provide the parts outside the CDR3, is GAGVSQSPSNKVTEKGKDVELRCDPISGHTALYWYRQSLGQGLEFLIYFQGNSAPDKSGLPSDRFSAERTGGSVSTLTIQRTQQEDSAVYLCASSLVSGSNPVQYFGAGTRLSVL.

This clonotype was seen at least ten times. V and J are TRBV20-1 and TRBJ2-2, with D uncertain. The CDR3 consists of 13 residues. The V end was cut by 0 bases, the J end by 3 bases, with 5 bases between. Germline V gene data show CDR1 as DFQATT and CDR2 as SNEGSKA (reference sequence). CDR3 DNA: TGCAGTGCTAGAGATGGAGACACCGGGGAGCTGTTTTTT. The encoded protein is CSARDGDTGELFF.

This clonotype has only a few counts. V gene TRBV20-1 combines with J gene TRBJ2-1; perhaps TRBD1 as D (6 bases). V was pared by 6 bases and J by 7 bases, with 19 bases between. The CDR3 consists of 14 residues. Looked up from germline, CDR1 is DFQATT and CDR2 is SNEGSKA (reference sequence). In DNA, the CDR3 is TGCAGTGCGAAGGGGCCCTCGAGGGGGAATGAGCAGTTCTTC. This sequence encodes CSAKGPSRGNEQFF.

This clonotype has just a few counts. The rearrangement uses TRBV19 and TRBJ2-5; either TRBD1 or TRBD2 may supply D (5 bases each). CDR3 length: 14 amino acids. The V end was cut by 3 bases, the J end by 1 base, with 9 bases between. CDR1 is LNHDA, CDR2 SQIVND, per germline (reference sequence). CDR3 nucleotide sequence: TGTGCCAGTAGTATTAAGGGGAGCCAAGAGACCCAGTACTTC. Protein sequence: CASSIKGSQETQYF.

The chain combines TRBV20-1 with TRBJ1-1; TRBD1 matches 11 bases. The CDR3 covers 15 residues. The V gene end was trimmed by 6 bases and the J gene end by 2 bases; junction bases not matched to a gene: 8. The germline CDR1 and CDR2 sequences are DFQATT and SNEGSKA (reference sequence). CDR3 nucleotide sequence: TGCAGTGCCTGGGACAGGGGGTCAGGAAACACTGAAGCTTTCTTT. It is translated as CSAWDRGSGNTEAFF.

In this sample, this clonotype turned up many times. This CDR3 reads CASSGGAAGTDTQYF. The CDR3 DNA is TGCGCCAGCAGTGGAGGAGCGGCGGGCACAGATACGCAGTATTTT. The genes are TRBV10-2 and TRBJ2-3; D is perhaps TRBD2 (5 bases). The germline V gene has CDR1 WSHSY and CDR2 SAAADI. V lost 4 bases to trimming and J lost 1 base, with 12 bases between them. The CDR3 is 15 amino acids.

This clonotype was seen once. This rearrangement joins TRBV6-2 or TRBV6-3 to TRBJ2-7; 14 bases agree with TRBD2. With 5 bases clipped from V and 7 bases from J, the junction kept 10 bases outside the gene matches. This CDR3 contains 16 residues. In germline, CDR1 is MNHEY, CDR2 SVGEGT. The CDR3 region has the DNA TGTGCCAGCAGTCTCCAGGGACTAGCGGGAGTACGGGAGCAGTACTTC. Translating gives CASSLQGLAGVREQYF.

This clonotype occurred many times. The V and J genes are TRBV7-2 and TRBJ1-5; D not resolved. V lost 1 base and J 7 bases, leaving 11 bases between the germline ends. Germline V CDR1 and CDR2: SGHTA, FQGNSA. This CDR3 region has 14 residues. For the CDR3, the DNA is TGTGCCAGCAGCTTAGTGGGGTACGGACAGCCCCAGCATTTT. It encodes CASSLVGYGQPQHF.